The 12 T cell receptor beta chains below were found in one sample sequenced in a study of cytomegalovirus exposure and HLA in healthy donors. The PCR employed 60 Vbeta primers together with 13 Jbeta primers. Here immunoSEQ multiplex PCR was the method, and the copy in TCRdb shows in-frame clones only, minus some. The table has about 120,000 clones, 66% seen once. Material: PBMCs. These receptors were obtained from a man aged 18 to 35 in good health and CMV-seronegative.

J is TRBJ1-6 and V is TRBV27, with 9 bases that match TRBD1. V lost 6 bases and J lost 5; bases outside the gene matches: 2. The germline V gene has CDR1 MNHEY and CDR2 SMNVEV (reference sequence). This CDR3 region has 14 residues. CDR3 amino acids: CASRGQGNNSPLHF. The DNA of the CDR3 is TGTGCCAGCAGGGGACAGGGTAATAATTCACCCCTCCACTTT.

V gene TRBV5-1 combines with J gene TRBJ1-3, with D unresolved. In germline, CDR1 is SGHRS, CDR2 YFSETQ. The CDR3 spans 12 residues. V was trimmed by 4 bases and J by 3 bases, leaving 5 bases between them. The CDR3 DNA reads TGCGCCAGCAGCCAGAATGGAAACACCATATATTTT. Translating it yields CASSQNGNTIYF.

This sequence joins TRBV28 and TRBJ1-1, with D perhaps TRBD1 (6 bases). CDR3 size: 14 residues. Trimming shortened V by 2 bases and J by 6 bases, and 13 bases separated the two germline ends. CDR1 and CDR2 (germline): MDHEN, SYDVKM. The CDR3 sequence is CASSLPRGVAEAFF. CDR3 nucleotide sequence: TGTGCCAGCAGTTTACCCAGGGGTGTCGCTGAAGCTTTCTTT.

The chain carries TRBV7-9 and TRBJ1-1; perhaps TRBD1 as D (6 bases). V dropped 1 base and J dropped 7 bases, with 16 bases sitting between them. Per the germline V gene, CDR1 is SEHNR and CDR2 is FQNEAQ (reference sequence). The CDR3 consists of 15 residues. The CDR3 DNA is TGTGCCAGCAGCTTAGAAGATTCAGGGGATATTGAAGCTTTCTTT. Translated, it gives CASSLEDSGDIEAFF.

J is TRBJ2-3 and V is TRBV6-4; TRBD2 matches 10 bases. The V segment lost 1 base and the J segment 6 bases; nucleotides outside the gene matches: 4. CDR3 length: 15 residues. Germline V gene data show CDR1 as MRHNA and CDR2 as SNTAGT. CDR3 nucleotide sequence: TGTGCCAGCAGTGACTTAGCGGGAGGAATCGATACGCAGTATTTT. Its translation: CASSDLAGGIDTQYF.

DNA for the CDR3: TGTGCCAGCAGTGAAGTTGGGGGAGGGCCGAGGAATGAGCAGTTCTTC. It specifies CASSEVGGGPRNEQFF. The chain joins TRBV25-1 to TRBJ2-1, with TRBD2 matching 7 bases. CDR1 is MGHDK and CDR2 is SYGVNS in the germline V gene. The ends lost 2 bases at V and 7 bases at J; junction bases unmatched: 11. The CDR3 is 16 residues long.

V gene TRBV28 combines with J gene TRBJ2-7; TRBD2 might be the D (5 bases). Germline CDR1 is MDHEN and CDR2 is SYDVKM. V was clipped by 8 bases and J by 2 bases, with 28 bases between them. The CDR3 has 18 residues. The DNA for the CDR3 is TGTGCCAGCTTACCCTATCGGAGGCCGAAACCATCTACCTACGAGCAGTACTTC. It specifies CASLPYRRPKPSTYEQYF. Together with reference TRBV28 and TRBJ2-7, the CDR3 gives the full variable domain: DVKVTQSSRYLVKRTGEKVFLECVQDMDHENMFWYRQDPGLGLRLIYFSYDVKMKEKGDIPEGYSVSREKKERFSLILESASTNQTSMYLCASLPYRRPKPSTYEQYFGPGTRLTVT.

The rearrangement uses TRBV28 and TRBJ1-1, with a weak D call TRBD1 (6 bases). There are 13 residues in the CDR3. CDR1 is MDHEN, CDR2 SYDVKM, per germline. V was cut by 1 base and J by 7 bases, with 10 bases left in between. CDR3 coding DNA: TGTGCCAGCAGTTTATCCGGACAGAGTGAAGCTTTCTTT. This encodes CASSLSGQSEAFF.

V gene TRBV28 combines with J gene TRBJ2-3; D is perhaps TRBD1 (6 bases). The germline V gene has CDR1 MDHEN and CDR2 SYDVKM. Trimming took off 7 bases at V and 5 bases at J, with 16 bases between the two ends. This CDR3 contains 14 residues. DNA for the CDR3: TGTGCCAGCACCCTTGTGGGGGCCCGAGATACGCAGTATTTT. The encoded protein is CASTLVGARDTQYF.

The chain links TRBV21-1 to TRBJ2-7; no DNA check was done on the table's D call, TRBD1. TRBV21-1 is tagged as a pseudogene. The CDR3 is 23 residues long. The DNA for the CDR3 is TGTGCCAGCAGCAATTCCCGCAACCTAGTACCCCGTGATCACAACCGGGACAACCACGAGCAGTACTTC. Residues: CASSNSRNLVPRDHNRDNHEQYF.

This chain connects TRBV29-1 to TRBJ2-5, with D possibly TRBD2 on 5 matching bases. The DNA end is more similar to TRBJ2-7, so the J call may be wrong. CDR1 SQVTM and CDR2 ANQGSEA come from the germline V gene. This CDR3 spans 13 amino acids. The CDR3 nucleotides read TGCAGCGTTGATTTTCGGGGAACCTACGAGCAGTACTTC. Translating it yields CSVDFRGTYEQYF.

The chain links TRBV30 to TRBJ2-1; 8 bases match TRBD2. V lost 5 bases, J lost 8 bases, and 5 bases stayed unmatched. CDR1 GTSNPN and CDR2 SVGIG come from the germline V gene (reference sequence). The CDR3 has 12 residues. The CDR3 loop is CAWGLAWDEQFF. The CDR3 DNA follows: TGTGCCTGGGGACTAGCTTGGGATGAGCAGTTCTTC.